The next 25 T cell receptor beta chains were all read from a single sample in a study of T-cell memory formation after mild COVID-19. MiXCR was run by TCRdb on the 5' RACE reads, yielding one entry per CDR3 protein. The sample records around 83,000 distinct CDR3 sequences, roughly 25% being singletons. Sequenced input: PBMCs or a T cell subset sorted from them (not recorded which). These receptors all stem from a man aged 18 to 30 who had mild COVID-19 (a few samples of this study predate the infection). Cell type and time point are not known.

The chain recombines TRBV7-6 with TRBJ2-7; tentatively, D is TRBD1 or TRBD2 (6 bases each). V was trimmed by 1 base and J by 6 bases, leaving 16 bases between them. CDR1 SGHVS and CDR2 FNYEAQ come from the germline V gene. The CDR3 covers 15 residues. The CDR3 loop is CASSLGADGGREQYF. The CDR3 bases are TGTGCCAGCAGCTTAGGAGCGGATGGGGGGCGCGAGCAGTACTTC.

Ten or more counts support this clonotype. The chain recombines TRBV20-1 with TRBJ2-3; 7 bases fit TRBD1. CDR1 is DFQATT, CDR2 SNEGSKA, per germline (reference sequence). Losses at the gene ends were 0 bases for V and 3 bases for J; bases not matched to a gene: 6. The CDR3 contains 15 residues. Written as DNA, the CDR3 is TGCAGTGCTAGAGACCGCAGGGGGAAAACAGATACGCAGTATTTT. Protein: CSARDRRGKTDTQYF.

The chain is built from TRBV6-2 or TRBV6-3 and TRBJ1-5; 11 nucleotides align to TRBD1. Germline assignment: CDR1 MNHEY and CDR2 SVGEGT. The CDR3 length is 15 residues. V shed 6 bases and J 8 bases; nucleotides not matched to a gene: 9. This CDR3 reads CASRMDRGQGEPQHF. The CDR3 nucleotides are TGTGCCAGCAGGATGGACAGGGGGCAAGGGGAGCCCCAGCATTTT.

This clonotype was counted between two and nine times. The chain employs TRBV6-2 or TRBV6-3 and TRBJ2-2; maybe TRBD2 (6 bases). The CDR3 totals 14 residues. CDR1 is MNHEY, CDR2 SVGEGT, per germline. CDR3 DNA sequence: TGTGCATATGGGCGAGGGGAGGACACCGGGGAGCTGTTTTTT. Translation: CAYGRGEDTGELFF.

The chain has TRBV4-1 and TRBJ1-2; D call uncertain. The germline V gene has CDR1 MGHRA and CDR2 YSYEKL. The CDR3 sequence is 12 residues long. V lost 1 base and J lost 6, with 6 bases in between. This chain's CDR3 is CASSQAEDGYTF. Here the CDR3 DNA reads TGCGCCAGCAGCCAAGCGGAGGATGGCTACACCTTC.

This sequence joins TRBV6-2 or TRBV6-3 and TRBJ1-5; unclear D gene. There are 15 residues in the CDR3. The germline V gene has CDR1 MNHEY and CDR2 SVGEGT. V lost 0 bases and J 0 bases, leaving 6 bases between the germline ends. The chain's CDR3 is CASSYSSSSNQPQHF. CDR3 bases: TGTGCCAGCAGTTACTCGTCCAGTAGCAATCAGCCCCAGCATTTT.

The chain has TRBV6-5 and TRBJ2-1; 7 bases map to TRBD2. CDR1 is MNHEY, CDR2 SVGAGI, per germline. The CDR3 extends over 13 amino acids. The V segment lost 5 bases and the J segment 6 bases; nucleotides outside the gene matches: 4. The CDR3: CASSATSANEQFF. DNA of the CDR3: TGTGCCAGCAGTGCTACTAGCGCCAATGAGCAGTTCTTC.

The rearrangement links TRBV18 to TRBJ2-7; D is ambiguous. Germline loops: CDR1 KGHSH, CDR2 LQKENI. The ends were cut back, 5 bases at V and 2 bases at J, with 7 bases in the middle. This CDR3 contains 12 residues. The CDR3 protein is CASSSDPYEQYF. The CDR3 region has the DNA TGTGCCAGCTCATCGGACCCCTACGAGCAGTACTTC.

The CDR3: CASSAYLTYEQYV. In DNA form, the CDR3 reads TGTGCCAGTAGTGCTTACCTGACATACGAGCAGTACGTC. The chain is built from TRBV19 and TRBJ2-7; D is uncertain. The CDR3 sequence is 13 residues long. Trimming removed 5 bases at V and 4 bases at J, with 12 bases between. CDR1 and CDR2 from the germline V gene are LNHDA and SQIVND (reference sequence).

This CDR3 reads CASSQVGSDPQGQFF. CDR3 DNA: TGTGCCAGCAGCCAAGTGGGTAGTGACCCCCAGGGGCAGTTCTTC. The gene calls are TRBV4-2 and TRBJ2-1, with TRBD1 as a possible D gene (5 bases). Germline V gene lookup returns CDR1 LGHNA and CDR2 YNFKEQ. V was clipped by 1 base and J by 12 bases, with 19 bases between them. The CDR3 extends over 15 amino acids.

This clonotype was counted a few times. The chain joins TRBV7-9 to TRBJ2-5; 9 bases are shared with TRBD1. The CDR3 is 16 residues long. Germline CDR1 reads SEHNR; CDR2 reads FQNEAQ (reference sequence). Unmatched junction bases numbered 6, after V lost 0 bases and J lost 4 bases. CDR3 residues: CASSLAGTGSVETQYF. The CDR3 DNA is TGTGCCAGCAGCTTAGCCGGGACAGGGTCGGTAGAGACCCAGTACTTC.

V and J are TRBV6-5 and TRBJ2-6; unclear D gene. Germline V lookup: CDR1 MNHEY, CDR2 SVGAGI. Trimming pared 9 bases from V and 1 base from J, leaving 4 bases between. The CDR3 covers 12 residues. The CDR3 loop is CASGSGANVLTF. The DNA for the CDR3 is TGTGCCAGTGGGTCTGGGGCCAACGTCCTGACTTTC.

The CDR3 nucleotides are TGTGCCAGCAGCTCACCGGGGACAGGGTCCGATACGCAGTATTTT. This translates into CASSSPGTGSDTQYF. The chain employs TRBV11-3 and TRBJ2-3; 9 nucleotides align to TRBD1. Germline V gene sequence: CDR1 SGHNT, CDR2 YENEEA. The CDR3 has 15 residues. Unmatched junction bases numbered 8, after V lost 4 bases and J lost 6 bases.

Only a few counts were recorded for this clonotype. The chain employs TRBV19 and TRBJ2-1; no reliable D call. This CDR3 has 14 residues. V was trimmed by 11 bases and J by 0 bases, leaving 14 bases between them. In germline, CDR1 is LNHDA, CDR2 SQIVND (reference sequence). This chain's CDR3 is CASSGPSSYNEQFF. The CDR3, as DNA: TGTGCCTCATCGGGTCCCAGCTCCTACAATGAGCAGTTCTTC.

This clonotype was seen more than once but under ten times. The rearrangement joins TRBV9 to TRBJ1-6; D uncertain. The germline V gene has CDR1 SGDLS and CDR2 YYNGEE. The CDR3 length is 15 residues. Trimming shortened V by 3 bases and J by 5 bases, and 12 bases separated the two germline ends. CDR3 sequence: CASSGTGVNNSPLHF. The CDR3 DNA follows: TGTGCCAGCAGCGGTACCGGGGTCAATAATTCACCCCTCCACTTT.

This clonotype has just a few counts. The J gene is TRBJ2-1, the V gene TRBV15; TRBD1 agrees at 10 bases. With 6 bases clipped from V and 8 bases from J, the junction kept 1 base outside the gene matches. Germline V lookup: CDR1 LNHNV, CDR2 YYDKDF (reference sequence). The CDR3 length is 12 residues. The CDR3 bases are TGTGCCACCAGGGACAGGGGGGATGAGCAGTTCTTC. It yields the protein CATRDRGDEQFF. The full variable domain, in which reference TRBV15 and TRBJ2-1 provide the parts outside the CDR3, is DAMVIQNPRYQVTQFGKPVTLSCSQTLNHNVMYWYQQKSSQAPKLLFHYYDKDFNNEADTPDNFQSRRPNTSFCFLDIRSPGLGDTAMYLCATRDRGDEQFFGPGTRLTVL.

The rearrangement joins TRBV4-3 to TRBJ1-5, with D possibly matching TRBD1 (6 bases). V lost 3 bases, J lost 5 bases, and 14 bases lay in between. CDR1 and CDR2 (germline): LGHNA, YSLEER. The CDR3 consists of 15 residues. CDR3 nucleotides: TGCGCCAGCAGCCAGACACAGGGAGGACATCAGCCCCAGCATTTT. It translates to CASSQTQGGHQPQHF.

The chain is built from TRBV10-3 and TRBJ2-2; TRBD1 matches at 9 bases. This CDR3 comprises 15 residues. CDR1 ENHRY and CDR2 SYGVKD come from the germline V gene. V shed 6 bases, J shed 6 bases, and the junction held 8 bases outside the gene matches. This CDR3 is CAIRSTGGSSGELFF. In DNA, the CDR3 is TGTGCCATCAGGTCCACAGGGGGCTCTTCCGGGGAGCTGTTTTTT.

This clonotype has just a few counts. CDR3 sequence: CASSQVQQMNTGELFF. DNA for the CDR3: TGTGCCAGCAGTCAGGTCCAACAGATGAACACCGGGGAGCTGTTTTTT. The chain links TRBV27 to TRBJ2-2; no definite D call. Trimming pared 5 bases from V and 1 base from J, leaving 14 bases between. The CDR3 runs to 16 residues. CDR1 and CDR2 from the germline V gene are MNHEY and SMNVEV (reference sequence).

The V call is TRBV4-3, the J call TRBJ1-6; D unresolved. CDR1 is LGHNA and CDR2 is YSLEER in the germline V gene. The CDR3 sequence is 14 residues long. Deletions cut 0 bases from V and 9 bases from J, with 9 bases between. DNA of the CDR3: TGCGCCAGCAGCCAAGAAGGCGGAATTTCACCCCTCCACTTT. Amino acids: CASSQEGGISPLHF.

The chain combines TRBV12-3 or TRBV12-4 with TRBJ1-1; no definite D call. V was pared by 2 bases and J by 5 bases, with 3 bases between. There are 11 residues in the CDR3. The DNA of the CDR3 is TGTGCCAGCAGTTTACAGACTGAAGCTTTCTTT. Residues: CASSLQTEAFF.

This clonotype occurred a few times. The V and J genes are TRBV20-1 and TRBJ2-3; 8 bases match TRBD2. The CDR3 spans 15 residues. V was clipped by 1 base and J by 1 base; unmatched bases: 4. Germline V lookup: CDR1 DFQATT, CDR2 SNEGSKA (reference sequence). In nucleotides, the CDR3 is TGCAGTGCTAGAGGTAGCGGGGAACGCACAGATACGCAGTATTTT. Encoded protein: CSARGSGERTDTQYF.

This chain links TRBV7-6 with TRBJ2-3; 12 bases agree with TRBD1. CDR1 and CDR2 (germline): SGHVS, FNYEAQ. V was pared by 3 bases and J by 7 bases, with 8 bases of the junction left unmatched. CDR3 length: 16 amino acids. In DNA form, the CDR3 reads TGTGCCAGCAGCTTCGCAGGGACAGGGGGCGCAAATACGCAGTATTTT. Translated, it gives CASSFAGTGGANTQYF.

The rearrangement uses TRBV5-5 and TRBJ1-5, with no clear D. The CDR3 contains 15 residues. Trimming took off 2 bases at V and 3 bases at J, with 12 bases between the two ends. Germline loops: CDR1 SGHKS, CDR2 YYEKEE (reference sequence). The CDR3 nucleotides are TGTGCCAGCAGCTTATCATCACTAAACAATCAGCCCCAGCATTTT. This codes for CASSLSSLNNQPQHF.

V usage is TRBV12-3 or TRBV12-4 and J usage is TRBJ1-2, with D unclear. This CDR3 contains 13 residues. Trimming took off 3 bases at V and 4 bases at J, with 9 bases between the two ends. In DNA form, the CDR3 reads TGTGCCAGCAGTTTCCCCGGTTTCTATGGCTACACCTTC. This encodes CASSFPGFYGYTF.